These 19 T cell receptor beta chains came from one sample sequenced in a study of cytomegalovirus exposure and HLA in healthy donors. The study ran its PCR with 60 Vbeta and 13 Jbeta primers. TCRdb's table, derived via immunoSEQ multiplex PCR, lists solely in-frame clones and lacks some. The sample lists some 190,000 clones; 75% to 85% were seen once. The sequencing input was PBMCs. The receptors originated from a man younger than 35 in good health and CMV-seronegative.

The V gene is TRBV6-6, the J gene TRBJ2-5, with 12 nucleotides matching TRBD1. The DNA end favors TRBJ2-7, so the J call may be wrong. The CDR3 length is 15 residues. Per the germline V gene, CDR1 is MNHNY and CDR2 is SVGAGI (reference sequence). The DNA for the CDR3 is TGTGCCAGCAGTTACGGTGGGACAGGGGGCGACGAGCAGTACTTC. Translation: CASSYGGTGGDEQYF.

The chain recombines TRBV11-3 with TRBJ2-7, with 10 bases aligning to TRBD2. The CDR3 contains 15 residues. In germline, CDR1 is SGHNT, CDR2 YENEEA. The trim removed 2 bases at V and 7 bases at J, leaving 8 bases unmatched. The CDR3 DNA reads as TGTGCCAGCAGCTTAACTAGCGGGAACAGGAGGGAGCAGTACTTC. It encodes CASSLTSGNRREQYF.

The rearrangement links TRBV28 to TRBJ2-3; TRBD2 aligns across 10 bases. This CDR3 has 16 amino acids. Unmatched junction bases numbered 10, after V lost 6 bases and J lost 4 bases. Germline assignment: CDR1 MDHEN and CDR2 SYDVKM. The CDR3 coding sequence is TGTGCCAGCAGCCCGGCTAGCGGGAGTTTGCCAGATACGCAGTATTTT. It yields the protein CASSPASGSLPDTQYF.

The V gene is TRBV19, the J gene TRBJ2-3; D might be TRBD2 (6 bases). V lost 4 bases and J 3 bases, leaving 11 bases between the germline ends. This CDR3 contains 14 residues. Germline CDR1 is LNHDA and CDR2 is SQIVND (reference sequence). The CDR3: CASSRNGGTDTQYF. In DNA, the CDR3 is TGTGCCAGTAGTAGGAACGGGGGAACAGATACGCAGTATTTT. The whole variable domain, filled in from reference TRBV19 and TRBJ2-3, reads DGGITQSPKYLFRKEGQNVTLSCEQNLNHDAMYWYRQDPGQGLRLIYYSQIVNDFQKGDIAEGYSVSREKKESFPLTVTSAQKNPTAFYLCASSRNGGTDTQYFGPGTRLTVL.

This rearrangement joins TRBV11-3 to TRBJ2-1; 10 nucleotides line up with TRBD2. Germline V lookup: CDR1 SGHNT, CDR2 YENEEA. The CDR3 has 16 residues. The V gene end was trimmed by 1 base and the J gene end by 11 bases; junction bases not matched to a gene: 11. The CDR3 spells CASSLVVAGGPTKQFF. CDR3 coding DNA: TGTGCCAGCAGCTTAGTTGTAGCGGGGGGCCCTACAAAGCAGTTCTTC.

The chain has TRBV30 and TRBJ2-4, with D perhaps TRBD1 (6 bases). CDR3 size: 15 residues. The germline V gene has CDR1 GTSNPN and CDR2 SVGIG (reference sequence). V shed 0 bases and J shed 8 bases, with 17 bases lying between them. The CDR3 loop reads CAWSVLGMKGDIQYF. The CDR3 DNA is TGTGCCTGGAGTGTCCTCGGGATGAAGGGGGACATTCAGTACTTC.

This chain uses TRBV28 with TRBJ2-2; TRBD2 might be the D (6 bases). The CDR3 loop spans 17 amino acids. V lost 4 bases, J lost 0 bases, and 15 bases lay in between. The germline gives CDR1 MDHEN, CDR2 SYDVKM. Written as DNA, the CDR3 is TGTGCCAGCAGTTCTCCATCCCAGCGGGCGAACACCGGGGAGCTGTTTTTT. Protein: CASSSPSQRANTGELFF.

To note about this clone: At one boundary the junction diverges from the germline segment, which might be a read error. Other DNA sequences in this specimen translate into the identical CDR3. The chain is built from TRBV10-1 and TRBJ2-7, with TRBD2 identical over 12 bases. The CDR3 is made up of 15 amino acids. Germline V gene sequence: CDR1 WNHNN, CDR2 SYGVQD (reference sequence). This CDR3 is CASSEGLAGNYEQYF. DNA of the CDR3: TGCGCCAGTAGTGAGGGACTAGCGGGTAACTACGAGCAGTACTTC.

The chain couples TRBV19 to TRBJ1-2, with D hard to call. Per the germline V gene, CDR1 is LNHDA and CDR2 is SQIVND (reference sequence). This CDR3 has 12 residues. V gave up 3 bases and J gave up 3 bases, with 5 bases separating them. The CDR3 bases are TGTGCCAGTAGTATTCGTTACTATGGCTACACCTTC. Residues: CASSIRYYGYTF.

The CDR3 DNA is TGTGCCAGCATTCGCAGGGGCGGAGAGACCCAGTACTTC. Its translation: CASIRRGGETQYF. This chain links TRBV6-1 with TRBJ2-5, with TRBD1 as a possible D gene (6 bases). In germline, CDR1 is MNHNS, CDR2 SASEGT. The V end was cut by 7 bases, the J end by 4 bases, with 13 bases between. The length of the CDR3 is 13 residues.

This clone occurred a few times. The rearrangement uses TRBV5-1 and TRBJ2-2; TRBD2 might be the D (7 bases). Trimming took 0 bases from V and 4 from J, leaving 13 bases between them. The CDR3 runs to 16 residues. Germline values: CDR1 SGHRS, CDR2 YFSETQ. The CDR3 DNA reads as TGCGCCAGCAGCTTGGATGGGGGGGCGAGCACCGGGGAGCTGTTTTTT. This gives the protein CASSLDGGASTGELFF.

The rearrangement joins TRBV5-1 to TRBJ2-1, with TRBD2 as a possible D gene (5 bases). V lost 3 bases and J 3 bases, leaving 13 bases between the germline ends. Germline V CDR1 and CDR2: SGHRS, YFSETQ. This CDR3 has 15 residues. CDR3 in amino acids: CASSSSPGIYNEQFF. DNA for the CDR3: TGCGCCAGCAGCTCCTCCCCCGGGATCTACAATGAGCAGTTCTTC.

This sequence joins TRBV9 and TRBJ1-3; D may be TRBD1 (6 bases). The CDR3 covers 13 residues. In germline, CDR1 is SGDLS, CDR2 YYNGEE. The V and J ends lost 4 bases and 7 bases respectively, with 12 bases between them. The CDR3 bases are TGTGCCAGCAGCCTAGGGGGGGGGAACACCATATATTTT. It yields the protein CASSLGGGNTIYF.

The V and J genes are TRBV28 and TRBJ1-4, with 7 bases identical to TRBD1. The CDR3 loop spans 14 amino acids. Germline lookup yields CDR1 MDHEN and CDR2 SYDVKM. The V gene end was trimmed by 6 bases and the J gene end by 2 bases; junction bases not matched to a gene: 3. CDR3 sequence (DNA): TGTGCCAGCAGCTTGACAGGGACTAATGAAAAACTGTTTTTT. The encoded protein is CASSLTGTNEKLFF.

The chain has TRBV19 and TRBJ1-2, with D unresolved. The V gene lost 11 bases and the J gene lost 5 bases, with 18 bases spanning the gap. The CDR3 sequence is 13 residues long. Germline V gives CDR1 LNHDA, CDR2 SQIVND (reference sequence). The CDR3 DNA reads as TGTGCCGCCGCCGGGGAGGCGATGTATGGCTACACCTTC. Translation gives CAAAGEAMYGYTF.

The table lists this clone with a few counts. CDR3 sequence: CASSLPVGAGQPQHF. The CDR3, as DNA: TGTGCCAGCAGTCTCCCCGTGGGGGCGGGCCAGCCCCAGCATTTT. V and J are TRBV28 and TRBJ1-5; maybe TRBD1 (6 bases). The V and J ends lost 5 bases and 7 bases respectively, with 18 bases between them. The CDR3 totals 15 residues. Germline lookup yields CDR1 MDHEN and CDR2 SYDVKM.

This clone has more than one count but fewer than ten. This sequence joins TRBV30 and TRBJ2-1; 7 nucleotides match TRBD1. Germline assignment: CDR1 GTSNPN and CDR2 SVGIG (reference sequence). V lost 5 bases, J lost 0 bases, and 7 bases stayed unmatched. The CDR3 has 15 residues. The CDR3, as DNA: TGTGCCTGGGACCCGGGACAGAGCTCCTACAATGAGCAGTTCTTC. This sequence encodes CAWDPGQSSYNEQFF.

This clone was counted a single time. This chain joins TRBV5-4 and TRBJ1-6; perhaps TRBD1 as D (5 bases). The CDR3 is made up of 16 amino acids. V shed 9 bases and J shed 0 bases, with 16 bases lying between them. Germline V gene sequence: CDR1 SGHNT, CDR2 YYREEE (reference sequence). CDR3 region: CATSEGRGSYNSPLHF. The DNA of the CDR3 is TGTGCCACTTCCGAAGGGAGGGGCTCCTATAATTCACCCCTCCACTTT.

CDR3 amino acids: CASSPYKEPSEQFF. CDR3 nucleotide sequence: TGTGCCAGCAGCCCTTATAAGGAGCCAAGTGAGCAGTTCTTC. The J gene is TRBJ2-1, the V gene TRBV7-9; D is unclear. Germline CDR1 reads SEHNR; CDR2 reads FQNEAQ (reference sequence). The CDR3 has 14 residues. V lost 5 bases to trimming and J lost 9 bases, with 17 bases between them.